This T cell receptor beta chain was sequenced during a study of cytomegalovirus exposure and HLA in healthy donors. The CDR3 runs 15 residues. Germline V gene lookup returns CDR1 SGHRS and CDR2 YFSETQ. Trimming removed 3 bases at V and 4 bases at J, with 16 bases between. The PCR contained 60 Vbeta and 13 Jbeta primers. This table comes from immunoSEQ multiplex PCR, and its TCRdb copy is limited to in-frame clones, with some not included. The data hold some 130,000 clones, with approximately 84% observed a single time. This clone has more than one count but fewer than ten. The specimen was PBMCs. The origin of this receptor is a boy younger than 10 in good health and CMV-seronegative. The V call is TRBV5-1, the J call TRBJ1-2; D is ambiguous. The CDR3 region is CASSSTGEGSYGYTF. DNA of the CDR3: TGCGCCAGCAGCTCGACCGGGGAGGGTTCCTATGGCTACACCTTC.